The rows below give T cell receptor beta chains drawn from one sample of a study of cytomegalovirus exposure and HLA in healthy donors. TCRdb's table, derived via immunoSEQ multiplex PCR, lists solely in-frame clones and lacks some. The data contain around 100,000 clones, around 82% of them singletons. Sample: PBMCs. The source of these receptors is a woman between 35 and 50 years old in good health and CMV-seronegative. CDR3s include the opening cysteine and the closing phenylalanine or tryptophan. The order of the fields is J gene, clone size, V gene, D gene, CDR3 protein, CDR3 DNA. The D gene is left open where the match is weak. Not all rows give a size; the values are once, few, many and, for expanded clones, a class.

>TRBJ2-5|once|TRBV4-3|-
CASSQQRGTGETQYF
TGCGCCAGCAGCCAACAACGGGGGACGGGGGAGACCCAGTACTTC
>TRBJ2-1|-|TRBV5-6|-
CASGSYGGKYNEQFF
TGTGCCAGCGGTTCATATGGCGGAAAGTACAATGAGCAGTTCTTC
>TRBJ2-1|-|TRBV7-3|-
CASSPGGAPDNEQFF
TGTGCCAGCAGCCCTGGGGGGGCCCCCGACAATGAGCAGTTCTTC
>TRBJ1-5|-|TRBV5-1|TRBD1
CASSPGDRVSNQPQHF
TGCGCCAGCAGCCCCGGCGACAGGGTAAGCAATCAGCCCCAGCATTTT
>TRBJ1-2|-|TRBV2|-
CASINLVGGYTF
TGTGCCAGCATTAACCTCGTCGGTGGCTACACCTTC
>TRBJ1-5|few|TRBV6-1|TRBD1
CASSDGRGDNQPQHF
TGTGCCAGCAGTGATGGCAGGGGGGACAATCAGCCCCAGCATTTT
>TRBJ2-7|few|TRBV7-9|-
CASSPAYEQYF
TGTGCCAGCAGCCCCGCCTACGAGCAGTACTTC
>TRBJ2-1|-|TRBV19|TRBD2
CASSNRREGRDEQFF
TGTGCCAGTAGTAATCGGCGGGAGGGCCGGGATGAGCAGTTCTTC
>TRBJ2-4|-|TRBV18|TRBD1
CASSQDRVNIQYF
TGTGCCAGCTCACAAGACAGGGTAAACATTCAGTACTTC
>TRBJ2-7|-|TRBV6-5|TRBD1
CASSYPGGYEQYF
TGTGCCAGCAGTTACCCAGGGGGATACGAGCAGTACTTC
>TRBJ2-2|-|TRBV19|TRBD2
CASRVRLAPLPTGELFF
TGTGCCAGCAGGGTCCGACTAGCCCCATTACCTACCGGGGAGCTGTTTTTT
>TRBJ1-1|-|TRBV7-8|-
CASSQTNPVPGDTEAFF
TGTGCCAGCAGCCAAACTAACCCGGTTCCGGGGGACACTGAAGCTTTCTTT
>TRBJ1-2|-|TRBV5-6|TRBD1
CASSLGGTGNGYTF
TGTGCCAGCAGCTTGGGGGGGACAGGGAATGGCTACACCTTC
>TRBJ1-4|-|TRBV5-1|TRBD1
CASSTGTGFNEKLFF
TGCGCCAGCAGCACCGGGACAGGCTTTAATGAAAAACTGTTTTTT
>TRBJ2-6|-|TRBV7-2|-
CASSLSPAGGANVLTF
TGTGCCAGCAGCTTATCCCCGGCAGGAGGGGCCAACGTCCTGACTTTC
>TRBJ2-2|-|TRBV6-1|TRBD1
CASSVQGANTGELFF
TGTGCCAGCAGTGTTCAGGGGGCGAACACCGGGGAGCTGTTTTTT
>TRBJ2-1|few|TRBV7-7|TRBD2
CASSLGAGGPNEQFF
TGTGCTAGCAGCTTAGGAGCGGGAGGTCCTAATGAGCAGTTCTTC
>TRBJ1-1|-|TRBV19|-
CASSMGDTVTTEAFF
TGTGCCAGTAGTATGGGTGACACGGTTACCACTGAAGCTTTCTTT
>TRBJ1-1|-|TRBV5-1|TRBD1
CASRLATGASWGTEAFF
TGCGCCAGCAGACTCGCAACAGGGGCATCATGGGGCACTGAAGCTTTCTTT
>TRBJ1-3|-|TRBV10-3|-
CAISESGMEANTIYF
TGTGCCATCAGTGAGTCAGGGATGGAGGCGAACACCATATATTTT
>TRBJ2-1|-|TRBV18|TRBD2
CASSPGGNEQFF
TGTGCCAGCTCACCCGGGGGGAATGAGCAGTTCTTC
>TRBJ2-7|-|TRBV6-1|-
CASAIGGGNEQYF
TGTGCCAGTGCTATTGGGGGCGGTAACGAGCAGTACTTC
>TRBJ1-2|-|TRBV28|TRBD1
CASRKSTGRYGYTF
TGTGCCAGCAGAAAATCGACAGGGAGATATGGCTACACCTTC
>TRBJ2-1|-|TRBV27|TRBD2
CASSYPVAGRYNEQFF
TGTGCCAGCAGTTATCCCGTAGCGGGAAGATACAATGAGCAGTTCTTC
>TRBJ1-4|-|TRBV7-9|-
CASSKSGLVYEKLFF
TGTGCCAGCAGCAAATCGGGACTCGTGTACGAAAAACTGTTTTTT
>TRBJ1-4|few|TRBV14|TRBD1
CASSQDLTGGGYEKLFF
TGTGCCAGCAGCCAAGATCTGACAGGGGGTGGATATGAAAAACTGTTTTTT
>TRBJ1-5|-|TRBV21-1|-
CASSKRARGKNQPQHF
TGTGCCAGCAGCAAACGGGCCAGGGGAAAAAATCAGCCCCAGCATTTT
>TRBJ1-1|few|TRBV5-4|-
CASSPRTGTYTEAFF
TGTGCCAGCAGCCCGAGAACCGGGACTTACACTGAAGCTTTCTTT
>TRBJ2-3|-|TRBV19|-
CASSFGVGTSTDTQYF
TGTGCCAGTAGCTTCGGGGTGGGGACTTCCACAGATACGCAGTATTTT
>TRBJ2-7|few|TRBV18|TRBD1
CASSQTRDRDVKQYF
TGTGCCAGCTCTCAGACCCGGGACAGGGACGTTAAGCAGTACTTC
>TRBJ1-2|-|TRBV13|TRBD1
CASSPNPQGWGNYGYTF
TGTGCCAGCAGCCCCAACCCACAGGGGTGGGGTAACTATGGCTACACCTTC
>TRBJ2-2|-|TRBV9|-
CASSVAGASTGELFF
TGTGCCAGCAGCGTAGCAGGGGCGAGCACCGGGGAGCTGTTTTTT
>TRBJ2-5|few|TRBV27|TRBD1
CASRPSYRDREETQYF
TGTGCCAGCAGACCCTCCTACCGGGACAGGGAAGAGACCCAGTACTTC
>TRBJ2-5|-|TRBV4-1|-
CASSQHTGTPQETQYF
TGCGCCAGCAGCCAACATACCGGGACTCCACAAGAGACCCAGTACTTC
>TRBJ1-5|few|TRBV15|TRBD1
CATSKEEQGFQPQHF
TGTGCCACCAGCAAAGAGGAACAGGGGTTTCAGCCCCAGCATTTT
>TRBJ2-7|once|TRBV7-9|-
CASSSGNSYEQYF
TGTGCCAGCAGCTCAGGAAACTCCTACGAGCAGTACTTC
>TRBJ2-1|-|TRBV9|-
CASSVGHVYNEQFF
TGTGCCAGCAGCGTAGGACACGTCTACAATGAGCAGTTCTTC
>TRBJ2-1|-|TRBV18|-
CASSPLVTELSPFNEQFF
TGTGCCAGCTCACCACTCGTGACAGAATTAAGTCCCTTCAATGAGCAGTTCTTC
>TRBJ1-1|-|TRBV7-2|-
CASSLGTLEAFF
TGTGCCAGCAGCTTAGGGACACTCGAAGCTTTCTTT
>TRBJ2-1|-|TRBV19|TRBD2
CASSIPSSGGGLSYNEQFF
TGTGCCAGTAGTATCCCATCTAGCGGGGGGGGGTTATCCTACAATGAGCAGTTCTTC